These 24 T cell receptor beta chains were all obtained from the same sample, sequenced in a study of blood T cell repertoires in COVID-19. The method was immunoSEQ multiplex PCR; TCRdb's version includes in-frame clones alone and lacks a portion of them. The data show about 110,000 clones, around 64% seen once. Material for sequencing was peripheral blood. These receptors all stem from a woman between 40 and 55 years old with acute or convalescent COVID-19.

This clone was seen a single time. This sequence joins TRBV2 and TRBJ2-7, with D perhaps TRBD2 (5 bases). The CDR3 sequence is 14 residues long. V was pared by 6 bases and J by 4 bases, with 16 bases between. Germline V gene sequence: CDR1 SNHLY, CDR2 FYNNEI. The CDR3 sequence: CASRAESLTYEQYF. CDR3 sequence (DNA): TGTGCCAGCAGAGCGGAAAGTTTGACTTACGAGCAGTACTTC.

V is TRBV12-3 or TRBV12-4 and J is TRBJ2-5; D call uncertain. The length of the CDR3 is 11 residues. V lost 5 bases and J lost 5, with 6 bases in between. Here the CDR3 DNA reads TGTGCCAGCAGTCCCTCGGAGACCCAGTACTTC. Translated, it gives CASSPSETQYF.

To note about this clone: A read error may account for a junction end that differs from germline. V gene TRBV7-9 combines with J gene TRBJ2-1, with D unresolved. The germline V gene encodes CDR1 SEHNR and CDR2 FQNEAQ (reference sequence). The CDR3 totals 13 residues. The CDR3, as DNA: TGTGCCAGCAGCTTAGGGGCCTATAATGAGCAGTTCTTC. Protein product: CASSLGAYNEQFF. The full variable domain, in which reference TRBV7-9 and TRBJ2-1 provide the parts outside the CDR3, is DTGVSQNPRHKITKRGQNVTFRCDPISEHNRLYWYRQTLGQGPEFLTYFQNEAQLEKSRLLSDRFSAERPKGSFSTLEIQRTEQGDSAMYLCASSLGAYNEQFFGPGTRLTVL.

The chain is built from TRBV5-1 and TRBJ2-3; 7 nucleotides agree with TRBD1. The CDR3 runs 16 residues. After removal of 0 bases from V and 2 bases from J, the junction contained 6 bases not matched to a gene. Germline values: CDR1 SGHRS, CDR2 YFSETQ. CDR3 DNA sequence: TGCGCCAGCAGCTTGGCGCAGGGGGTTACCACAGATACGCAGTATTTT. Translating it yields CASSLAQGVTTDTQYF.

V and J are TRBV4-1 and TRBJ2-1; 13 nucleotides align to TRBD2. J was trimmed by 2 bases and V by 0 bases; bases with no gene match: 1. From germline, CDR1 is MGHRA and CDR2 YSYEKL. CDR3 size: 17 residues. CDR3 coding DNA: TGCGCCAGCAGCCAAGATACTAGCGGGGGGGCCTACAATGAGCAGTTCTTC. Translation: CASSQDTSGGAYNEQFF.

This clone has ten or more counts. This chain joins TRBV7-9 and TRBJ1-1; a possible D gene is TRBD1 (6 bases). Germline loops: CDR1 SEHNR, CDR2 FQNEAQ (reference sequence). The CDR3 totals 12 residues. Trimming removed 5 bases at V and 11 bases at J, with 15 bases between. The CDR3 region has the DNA TGTGCCAGCAGCAAACGGGACATTCGGGCTTTCTTT. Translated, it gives CASSKRDIRAFF.

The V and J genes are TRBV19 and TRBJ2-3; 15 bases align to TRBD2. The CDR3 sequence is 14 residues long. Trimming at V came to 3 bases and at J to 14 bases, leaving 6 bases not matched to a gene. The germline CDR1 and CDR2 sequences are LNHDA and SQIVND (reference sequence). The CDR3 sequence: CASSIEGLAGGPYF. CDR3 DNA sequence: TGTGCCAGTAGTATCGAAGGACTAGCGGGGGGGCCGTATTTT.

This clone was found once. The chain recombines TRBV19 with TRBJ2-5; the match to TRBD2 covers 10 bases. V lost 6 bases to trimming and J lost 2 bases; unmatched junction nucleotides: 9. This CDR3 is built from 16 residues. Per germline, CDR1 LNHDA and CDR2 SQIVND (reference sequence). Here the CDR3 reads CASSPVSSGGQETQYF. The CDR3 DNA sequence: TGTGCCAGTAGCCCCGTGAGTAGCGGGGGGCAAGAGACCCAGTACTTC.

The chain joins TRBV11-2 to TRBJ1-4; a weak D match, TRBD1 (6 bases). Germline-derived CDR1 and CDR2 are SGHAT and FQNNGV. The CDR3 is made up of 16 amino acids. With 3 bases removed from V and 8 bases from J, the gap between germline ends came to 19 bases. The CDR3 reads CASSFNSGGRAEKLFF. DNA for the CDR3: TGTGCCAGCAGCTTTAACTCCGGGGGGCGGGCGGAAAAACTGTTTTTT.

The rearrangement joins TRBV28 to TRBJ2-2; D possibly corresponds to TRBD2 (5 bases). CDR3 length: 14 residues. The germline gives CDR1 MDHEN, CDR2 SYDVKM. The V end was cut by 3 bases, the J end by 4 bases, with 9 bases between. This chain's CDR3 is CASSFSGSTGELFF. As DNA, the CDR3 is TGTGCCAGCAGTTTTTCGGGGTCCACCGGGGAGCTGTTTTTT.

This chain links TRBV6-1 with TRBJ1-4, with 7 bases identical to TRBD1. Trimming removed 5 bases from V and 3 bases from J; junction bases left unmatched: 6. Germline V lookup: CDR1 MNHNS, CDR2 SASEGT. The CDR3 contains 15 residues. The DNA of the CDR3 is TGTGCCAGCAGTCCCGACAGGGTGGCTAATGAAAAACTGTTTTTT. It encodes CASSPDRVANEKLFF.

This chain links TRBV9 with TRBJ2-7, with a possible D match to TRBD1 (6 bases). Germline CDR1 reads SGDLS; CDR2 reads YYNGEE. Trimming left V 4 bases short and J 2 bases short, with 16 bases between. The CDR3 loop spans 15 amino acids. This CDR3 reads CASSQAGDPAYEQYF. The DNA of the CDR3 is TGTGCCAGCAGCCAGGCAGGGGATCCTGCCTACGAGCAGTACTTC.

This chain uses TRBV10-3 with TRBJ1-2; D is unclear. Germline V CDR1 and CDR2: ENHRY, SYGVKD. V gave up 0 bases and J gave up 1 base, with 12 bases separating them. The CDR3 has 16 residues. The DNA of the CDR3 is TGTGCCATCAGTGAGTCCCCCGAGAGGAATAACTATGGCTACACCTTC. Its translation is CAISESPERNNYGYTF.

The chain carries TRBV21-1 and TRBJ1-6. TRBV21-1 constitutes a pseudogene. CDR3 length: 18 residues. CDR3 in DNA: TGTGCCAGCAGCAACTGGAGGCAGCTCAGCTCCTATAATTCACCCCTCCACTTT. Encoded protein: CASSNWRQLSSYNSPLHF.

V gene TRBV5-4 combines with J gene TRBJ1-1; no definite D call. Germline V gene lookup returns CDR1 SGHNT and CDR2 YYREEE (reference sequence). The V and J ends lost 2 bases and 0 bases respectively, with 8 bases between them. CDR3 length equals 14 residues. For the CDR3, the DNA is TGTGCCAGCAGCTTCCCAGAATTGAACACTGAAGCTTTCTTT. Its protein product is CASSFPELNTEAFF. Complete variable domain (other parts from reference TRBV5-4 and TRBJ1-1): ETGVTQSPTHLIKTRGQQVTLRCSSQSGHNTVSWYQQALGQGPQFIFQYYREEENGRGNFPPRFSGLQFPNYSSELNVNALELDDSALYLCASSFPELNTEAFFGQGTRLTVV.

In nucleotides, the CDR3 is TGCGCCAGCAGCTTGGAAGCCGCCCGTGGCAATGAGCAGTTCTTC. Amino acids: CASSLEAARGNEQFF. This chain joins TRBV5-1 and TRBJ2-1; D is ambiguous. Trimming cost V 0 bases and J 6 bases, with 13 bases left between them. The CDR3 runs to 15 residues. Germline assignment: CDR1 SGHRS and CDR2 YFSETQ.

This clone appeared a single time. The CDR3 is CASSVAGGMRDTQYF. The CDR3 nucleotides read TGTGCCAGCAGCGTAGCGGGGGGGATGAGGGATACGCAGTATTTT. The chain combines TRBV9 with TRBJ2-3; 8 bases line up with TRBD2. With 0 bases clipped from V and 6 bases from J, the junction kept 6 bases outside the gene matches. Germline loops: CDR1 SGDLS, CDR2 YYNGEE. The CDR3 has 15 amino acids.

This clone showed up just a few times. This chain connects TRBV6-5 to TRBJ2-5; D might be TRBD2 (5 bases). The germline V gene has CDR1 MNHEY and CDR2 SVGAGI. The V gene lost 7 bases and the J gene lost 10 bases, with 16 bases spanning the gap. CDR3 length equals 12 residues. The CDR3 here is CASITGIRGQYF. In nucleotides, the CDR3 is TGTGCCAGCATTACCGGGATCCGTGGCCAGTACTTC.

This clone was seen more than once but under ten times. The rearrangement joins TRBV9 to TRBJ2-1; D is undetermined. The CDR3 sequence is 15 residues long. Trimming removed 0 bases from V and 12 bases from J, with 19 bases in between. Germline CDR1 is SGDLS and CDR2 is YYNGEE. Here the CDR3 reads CASSVASDSGVVQFF. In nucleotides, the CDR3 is TGTGCCAGCAGCGTAGCTTCAGACTCTGGTGTTGTGCAGTTCTTC.

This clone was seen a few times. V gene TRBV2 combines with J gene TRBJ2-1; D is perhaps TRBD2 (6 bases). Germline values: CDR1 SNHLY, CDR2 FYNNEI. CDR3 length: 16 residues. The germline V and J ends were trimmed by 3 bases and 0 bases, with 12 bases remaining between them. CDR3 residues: CASSERVGGSYNEQFF. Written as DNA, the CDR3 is TGTGCCAGCAGTGAGAGAGTCGGGGGCTCCTACAATGAGCAGTTCTTC. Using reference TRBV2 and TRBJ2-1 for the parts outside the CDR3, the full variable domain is EPEVTQTPSHQVTQMGQEVILRCVPISNHLYFYWYRQILGQKVEFLVSFYNNEISEKSEIFDDQFSVERPDGSNFTLKIRSTKLEDSAMYFCASSERVGGSYNEQFFGPGTRLTVL.

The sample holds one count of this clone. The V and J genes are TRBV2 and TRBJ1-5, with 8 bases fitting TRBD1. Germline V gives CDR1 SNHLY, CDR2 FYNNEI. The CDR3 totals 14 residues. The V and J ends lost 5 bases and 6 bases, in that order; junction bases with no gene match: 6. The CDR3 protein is CASSKQGAGQPQHF. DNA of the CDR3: TGTGCCAGCAGTAAGCAGGGGGCTGGTCAGCCCCAGCATTTT.

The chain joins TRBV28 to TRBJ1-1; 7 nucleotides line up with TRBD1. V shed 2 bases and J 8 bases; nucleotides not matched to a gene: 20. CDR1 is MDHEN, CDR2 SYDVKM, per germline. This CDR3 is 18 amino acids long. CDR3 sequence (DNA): TGTGCCAGCAGTTTACTCTGGGGCAGATCGACAGGGATTGGCGAAGCTTTCTTT. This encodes CASSLLWGRSTGIGEAFF.

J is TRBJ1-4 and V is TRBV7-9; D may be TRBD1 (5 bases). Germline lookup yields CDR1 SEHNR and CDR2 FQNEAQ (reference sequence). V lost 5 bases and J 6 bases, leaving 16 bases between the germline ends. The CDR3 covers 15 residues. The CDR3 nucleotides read TGTGCCAGCAGCGCTCAGGGTTATTCCGATGAAAAACTGTTTTTT. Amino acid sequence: CASSAQGYSDEKLFF.

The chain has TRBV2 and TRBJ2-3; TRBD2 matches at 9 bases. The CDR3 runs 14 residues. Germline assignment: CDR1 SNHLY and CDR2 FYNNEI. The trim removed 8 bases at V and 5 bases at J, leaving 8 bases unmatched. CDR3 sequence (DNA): TGTGCCAGCTTAGCGGGGGCCGGGGGAGATACGCAGTATTTT. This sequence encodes CASLAGAGGDTQYF.